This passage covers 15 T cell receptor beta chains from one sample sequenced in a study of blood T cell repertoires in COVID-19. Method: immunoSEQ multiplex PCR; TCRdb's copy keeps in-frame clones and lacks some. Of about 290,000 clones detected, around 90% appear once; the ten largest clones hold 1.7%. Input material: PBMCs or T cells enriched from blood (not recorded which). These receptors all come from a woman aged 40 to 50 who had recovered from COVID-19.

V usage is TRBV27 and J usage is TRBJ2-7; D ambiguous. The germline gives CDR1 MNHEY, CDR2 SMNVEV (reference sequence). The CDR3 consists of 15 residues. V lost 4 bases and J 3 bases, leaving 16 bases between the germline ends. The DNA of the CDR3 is TGTGCCAGCAGTTGGGCCCAAAACACCTACTACGAGCAGTACTTC. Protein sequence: CASSWAQNTYYEQYF.

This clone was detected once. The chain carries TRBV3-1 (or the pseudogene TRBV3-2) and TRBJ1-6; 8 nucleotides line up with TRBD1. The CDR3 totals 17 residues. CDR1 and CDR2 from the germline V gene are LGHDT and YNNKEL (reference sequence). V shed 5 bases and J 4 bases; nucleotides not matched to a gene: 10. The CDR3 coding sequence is TGTGCCAGCAGCGAAGGGGGACAGGCTTCTTATAATTCACCCCTCCACTTT. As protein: CASSEGGQASYNSPLHF.

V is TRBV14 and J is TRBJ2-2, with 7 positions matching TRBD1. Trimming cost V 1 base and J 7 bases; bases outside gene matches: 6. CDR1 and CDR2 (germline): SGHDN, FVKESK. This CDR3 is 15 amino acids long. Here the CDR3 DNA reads TGTGCCAGCAGCCAAGGGAGACAGGGCCTCGGGGAGCTGTTTTTT. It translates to CASSQGRQGLGELFF.

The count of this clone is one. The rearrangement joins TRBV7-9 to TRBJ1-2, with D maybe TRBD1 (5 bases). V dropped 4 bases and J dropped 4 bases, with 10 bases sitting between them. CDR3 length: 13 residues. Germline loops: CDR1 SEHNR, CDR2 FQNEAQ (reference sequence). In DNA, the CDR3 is TGTGCCAGCAGCTCCGACAGCTCCTATGGCTACACCTTC. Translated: CASSSDSSYGYTF.

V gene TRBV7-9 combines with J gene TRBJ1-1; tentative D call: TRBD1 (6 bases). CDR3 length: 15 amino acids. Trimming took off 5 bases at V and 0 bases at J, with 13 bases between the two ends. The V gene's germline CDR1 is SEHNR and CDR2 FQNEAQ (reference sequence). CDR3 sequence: CASSGTRVLNTEAFF. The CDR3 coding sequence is TGTGCCAGCAGCGGGACACGGGTTTTGAACACTGAAGCTTTCTTT.

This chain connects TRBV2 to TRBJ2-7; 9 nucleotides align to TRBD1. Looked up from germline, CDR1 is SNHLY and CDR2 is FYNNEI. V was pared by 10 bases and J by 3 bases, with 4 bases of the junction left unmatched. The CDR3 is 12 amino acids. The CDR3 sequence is CAIGTGIYEQYF. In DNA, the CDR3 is TGTGCCATTGGGACAGGGATCTACGAGCAGTACTTC.

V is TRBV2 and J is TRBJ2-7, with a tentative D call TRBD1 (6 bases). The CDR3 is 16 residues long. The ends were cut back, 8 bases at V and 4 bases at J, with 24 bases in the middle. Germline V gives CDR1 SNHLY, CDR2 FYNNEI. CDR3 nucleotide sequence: TGTGCCAGCTGCATTGCCCGGGACATGGAATGTTACGAGCAGTACTTC. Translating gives CASCIARDMECYEQYF.

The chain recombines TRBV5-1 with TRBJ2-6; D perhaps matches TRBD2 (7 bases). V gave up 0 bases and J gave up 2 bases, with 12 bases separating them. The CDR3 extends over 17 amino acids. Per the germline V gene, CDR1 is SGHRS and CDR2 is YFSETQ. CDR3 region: CASSLAGGGTGANVLTF. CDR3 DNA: TGCGCCAGCAGCTTGGCCGGCGGGGGCACTGGGGCCAACGTCCTGACTTTC. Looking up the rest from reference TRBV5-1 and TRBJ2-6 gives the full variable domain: KAGVTQTPRYLIKTRGQQVTLSCSPISGHRSVSWYQQTPGQGLQFLFEYFSETQRNKGNFPGRFSGRQFSNSRSEMNVSTLELGDSALYLCASSLAGGGTGANVLTFGAGSRLTVL.

The DNA for the CDR3 is TGTGCCAGCAGCCGACAAGGGGCGAACTATGGCTACACCTTC. This encodes CASSRQGANYGYTF. V is TRBV6-6 and J is TRBJ1-2, with D perhaps matching TRBD1 (5 bases). The germline CDR1 and CDR2 sequences are MNHNY and SVGAGI (reference sequence). The length of the CDR3 is 14 residues. Deletions cut 6 bases from V and 2 bases from J, with 13 bases between.

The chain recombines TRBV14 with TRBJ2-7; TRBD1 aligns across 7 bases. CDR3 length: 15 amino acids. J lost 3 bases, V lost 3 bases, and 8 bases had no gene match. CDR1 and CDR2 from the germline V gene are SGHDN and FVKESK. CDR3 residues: CASSQGTVLYYEQYF. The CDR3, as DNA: TGTGCCAGCAGCCAGGGGACAGTCCTCTACTACGAGCAGTACTTC.

This CDR3 is CASSYDRGRRLAEAFF. The CDR3 nucleotides read TGTGCCAGCAGTTACGACAGGGGGCGTCGTCTGGCTGAAGCTTTCTTT. This rearrangement joins TRBV6-5 to TRBJ1-1, with 10 bases identical to TRBD1. V trimming: 2 bases; J trimming: 6 bases; junction bases outside the gene matches: 9. Per germline, CDR1 MNHEY and CDR2 SVGAGI. This CDR3 region has 16 residues.

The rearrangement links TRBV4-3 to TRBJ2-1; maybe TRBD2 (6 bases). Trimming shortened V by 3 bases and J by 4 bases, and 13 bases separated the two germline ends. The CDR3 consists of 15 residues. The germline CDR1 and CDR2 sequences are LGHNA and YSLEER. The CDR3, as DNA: TGCGCCAGCAGCCAGGCGAGCGGGTCTTACAATGAGCAGTTCTTC. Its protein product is CASSQASGSYNEQFF.

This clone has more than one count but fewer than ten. The DNA for the CDR3 is TGTGCTAGTGGCGATGGACAATCAGCTTTCTTT. Its protein is CASGDGQSAFF. The chain couples TRBV12-5 to TRBJ1-1; D may be TRBD1 (5 bases). The V end lost 6 bases, the J end lost 10 bases, and 12 bases lay between the germline ends. This CDR3 is built from 11 residues. Germline values: CDR1 LGHNT, CDR2 FRNRAP.

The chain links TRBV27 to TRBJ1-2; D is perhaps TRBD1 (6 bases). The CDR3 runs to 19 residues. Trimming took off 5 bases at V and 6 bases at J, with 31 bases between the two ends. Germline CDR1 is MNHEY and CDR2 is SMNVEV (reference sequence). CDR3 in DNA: TGTGCCAGCAGTCCCAGGCAGGGGCTGCTGAGCTCCCGACAGGATGGCTACACCTTC. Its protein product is CASSPRQGLLSSRQDGYTF.

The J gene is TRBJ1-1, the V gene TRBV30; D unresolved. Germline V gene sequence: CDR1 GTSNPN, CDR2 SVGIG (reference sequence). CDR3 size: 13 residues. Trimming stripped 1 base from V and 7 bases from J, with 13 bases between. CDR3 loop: CAWSATLFGEAFF. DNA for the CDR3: TGTGCCTGGAGTGCAACCCTCTTCGGTGAAGCTTTCTTT. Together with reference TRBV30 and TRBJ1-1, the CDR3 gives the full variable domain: SQTIHQWPATLVQPVGSPLSLECTVEGTSNPNLYWYRQAAGRGLQLLFYSVGIGQISSEVPQNLSASRPQDRQFILSSKKLLLSDSGFYLCAWSATLFGEAFFGQGTRLTVV.